This TCR beta chain was retrieved from a study of blood T cell repertoires in COVID-19. In the original processing: Reference gene primer amplification gave nucleated cell count estimates. Profiled with immunoSEQ multiplex PCR; TCRdb holds only in-frame clones, not every one. That table gives V, J and clone size, and the DNA gave D and trimming. Of more than 200,000 clones in the sample, approximately 80% were seen once. This clonotype was obtained from a woman over 75 with COVID-19, enrolled during active disease. Sequencing used peripheral blood.

CDR3 region: CASRLMGEKLFF. DNA for the CDR3: TGTGCCAGCAGGCTAATGGGCGAAAAACTGTTTTTT. The chain is built from TRBV6-5 and TRBJ1-4, with no clear D. Germline V CDR1 and CDR2: MNHEY, SVGAGI. With 6 bases removed from V and 8 bases from J, the gap between germline ends came to 10 bases. This CDR3 has 12 residues.